Below, one T cell receptor beta chain is given with its context. What it binds is not known. The data stem from a study of T cell responses to AZD1222 COVID-19 vaccine. Study overall: Pooling covered second doses at about 4 or about 12 weeks. Study results and limitations: Donor demographics were predominantly white British with a female majority; clonal diversity may be underestimated. Rises in breadth and depth of Spike-specific TCRs came after two AZD1222 doses.

Sequenced by immunoSEQ multiplex PCR; TCRdb stores in-frame clones only, minus some. The top ten clones hold 1.9% of a sample with some 140,000 clones, about 87% of them seen once. V dropped 3 bases and J dropped 15 bases, with 15 bases sitting between them. CDR3 length equals 12 residues. Material: peripheral blood, obtained on day 0 of AZD1222 vaccination. The receptor was derived from an adult in good health. The rearrangement links TRBV12-3 or TRBV12-4 to TRBJ1-3, with no clear D. CDR3 DNA: TGTGCCAGCAGTTTCGAACAGCGAGCTAAATATTTT. It is translated as CASSFEQRAKYF.